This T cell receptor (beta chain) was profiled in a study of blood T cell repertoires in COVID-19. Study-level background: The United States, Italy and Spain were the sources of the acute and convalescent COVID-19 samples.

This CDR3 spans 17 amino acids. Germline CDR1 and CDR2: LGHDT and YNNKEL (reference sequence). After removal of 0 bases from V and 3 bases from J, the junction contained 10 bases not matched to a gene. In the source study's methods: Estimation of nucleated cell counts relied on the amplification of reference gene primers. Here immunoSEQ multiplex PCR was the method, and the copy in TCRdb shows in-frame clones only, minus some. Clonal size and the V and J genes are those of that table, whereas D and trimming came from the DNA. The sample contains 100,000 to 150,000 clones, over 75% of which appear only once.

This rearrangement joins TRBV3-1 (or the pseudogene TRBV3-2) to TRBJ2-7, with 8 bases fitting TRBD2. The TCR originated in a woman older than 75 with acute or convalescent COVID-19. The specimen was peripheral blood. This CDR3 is CASSQEKVAGLLYEQYF. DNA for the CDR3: TGTGCCAGCAGCCAAGAAAAGGTAGCGGGGTTACTCTACGAGCAGTACTTC.